These T cell receptor beta chains were read from a single sample in a study of regulatory T cells in long-lasting Graves disease. Using its own MiXCR run on the multiplex PCR reads, TCRdb lists one record per CDR3 protein. The sample includes about 610,000 distinct CDR3 sequences, 15% to 20% of them seen just once. This sample also appeared in a second study, on T cells in Graves' hyperthyroidism and ophthalmopathy.

The sample in question was peripheral blood mononuclear cells (PBMCs), obtained at new diagnosis, from a patient treated with antithyroid drugs. The receptors stem from a young man with Graves disease. The CDR3 runs from the conserved cysteine through the conserved F or W. The D gene is left open where the match is weak. The size entry is marked missing in some rows and otherwise reads once, few, many or a size class.

>TRBJ2-7|TRBV5-1|TRBD2|many
CASSSLAGGRVYEQYF
TGCGCCAGCAGCTCCCTAGCGGGAGGGAGGGTCTACGAGCAGTACTTC
>TRBJ2-2|TRBV6-1|TRBD2|NA
CASSEWVASGNTGELFF
TGTGCCAGCAGCGAGTGGGTGGCTAGCGGTAACACCGGGGAGCTGTTTTTT
>TRBJ1-1|TRBV11-2|NA|many
CASSLVRMNTEAFF
TGTGCCAGCAGCTTAGTTCGGATGAACACTGAAGCTTTCTTT
>TRBJ2-3|TRBV28|TRBD1|few
CAAGRDRGLTDTQYF
TGTGCCGCGGGCCGGGACAGGGGCCTCACAGATACGCAGTATTTT
>TRBJ2-6|TRBV7-9|NA|few
CASSTLIQGVGGANVLTF
TGTGCCAGCAGCACTCTAATCCAGGGAGTTGGTGGGGCCAACGTCCTGACTTTC
>TRBJ2-1|TRBV7-6|TRBD2|NA
CASSYILAGGGGSYNEQFF
TGTGCCAGCAGCTATATTCTAGCGGGAGGGGGGGGTTCCTACAATGAGCAGTTCTTC
>TRBJ2-3|TRBV5-1|NA|many
CASSSLQISTDTQYF
TGCGCCAGCAGCTCCCTTCAGATTAGCACAGATACGCAGTATTTT
>TRBJ1-5|TRBV20-1|NA|many
CSASYQLNQPQHF
TGCAGTGCTAGTTACCAGCTGAATCAGCCCCAGCATTTT
>TRBJ2-7|TRBV18|TRBD2|many
CASQQLAGTTYEQYF
TGTGCCAGCCAGCAACTAGCGGGGACTACCTACGAGCAGTACTTC
>TRBJ2-1|TRBV7-3|TRBD1|NA
CASSLRTGGSYNEQFF
TGTGCCAGCAGCTTGAGAACAGGGGGAAGCTACAATGAGCAGTTCTTC
>TRBJ2-3|TRBV6-7|NA|few
CAPRPGADTQYF
TGTGCCCCCCGCCCTGGGGCAGATACGCAGTATTTT
>TRBJ2-5|TRBV6-2/TRBV6-3|TRBD1|few
CASSYSGTGGETQYF
TGTGCCAGCAGTTACTCGGGGACAGGGGGAGAGACCCAGTACTTC
>TRBJ2-7|TRBV13|NA|NA
CASSLTGYQQYF
TGTGCCAGCAGCTTGACAGGCTACCAGCAGTACTTC
>TRBJ2-7|TRBV7-8|TRBD1|many
CASSPPDRGQGEQYF
TGTGCCAGCAGCCCTCCCGACAGGGGGCAAGGCGAGCAGTACTTC
>TRBJ1-6|TRBV2|NA|NA
CARARGLGNSPLHF
TGTGCCAGGGCGCGAGGATTGGGTAATTCACCCCTCCACTTT
>TRBJ2-3|TRBV30|NA|NA
CAWSVLADTDTQYF
TGTGCCTGGAGTGTACTGGCTGACACAGATACGCAGTATTTT
>TRBJ2-3|TRBV11-1|NA|many
CASSYPDRTDTQYF
TGTGCCAGCAGCTATCCCGACCGCACAGATACGCAGTATTTT
>TRBJ1-1|TRBV12-3/TRBV12-4|TRBD1|many
CASSLRGQPEAFF
TGTGCCAGCAGTTTACGGGGACAGCCCGAAGCTTTCTTT
>TRBJ1-4|TRBV27|TRBD1|few
CASSFRGRYEKLFF
TGTGCCAGCAGTTTCAGGGGGCGGTATGAAAAACTGTTTTTT
>TRBJ2-1|TRBV5-1|NA|NA
CASSLEVLSREQFF
TGCGCCAGCAGCTTGGAGGTCTTGTCGAGAGAGCAGTTCTTC
>TRBJ2-1|TRBV28|NA|many
CASSPPGGLSSYNEQFF
TGTGCCAGCAGTCCCCCCGGGGGCTTGAGCTCCTACAATGAGCAGTTCTTC
>TRBJ1-1|TRBV2|TRBD1|many
CASSQTRTGETEAFF
TGTGCCAGCAGCCAAACCCGGACAGGGGAAACTGAAGCTTTCTTT
>TRBJ2-1|TRBV27|TRBD2|NA
CASSFRLAKHNEQFF
TGTGCCAGCAGTTTTAGACTAGCGAAGCACAATGAGCAGTTCTTC
>TRBJ1-3|TRBV29-1|NA|few
CSVEDGGGNTIYF
TGCAGCGTTGAAGATGGAGGGGGGAACACCATATATTTT
>TRBJ2-1|TRBV20-1|NA|few
CSALTGRITYNEQFF
TGCAGTGCCCTCACCGGCCGCATCACCTACAATGAGCAGTTCTTC
>TRBJ2-4|TRBV5-1|TRBD2|few
CASSPGTSGRGDIQYF
TGCGCCAGCAGCCCCGGGACTAGCGGGAGGGGGGACATTCAGTACTTC
>TRBJ1-6|TRBV28|NA|NA
CASSITGINSPLHF
TGTGCCAGCAGTATAACAGGGATTAATTCACCCCTCCACTTT
>TRBJ1-5|TRBV27|TRBD1|NA
CASSSKGQLDYQPQHF
TGTGCCAGCAGTTCTAAGGGACAGTTAGATTATCAGCCCCAGCATTTT
>TRBJ1-5|TRBV5-1|NA|many
CASSLDTNQPQHF
TGCGCCAGCAGCTTGGACACCAATCAGCCCCAGCATTTT
>TRBJ1-4|TRBV7-3|NA|few
CASSLMGELNEKLFF
TGTGCCAGCAGCTTAATGGGGGAACTCAATGAAAAACTGTTTTTT
>TRBJ1-5|TRBV7-8|NA|few
CASSLGGAIGQPQHF
TGTGCCAGCAGCTTGGGGGGGGCAATCGGTCAGCCCCAGCATTTT
>TRBJ2-5|TRBV27|NA|NA
CASRETQYF
TGTGCCAGCAGGGAGACCCAGTACTTC
>TRBJ2-1|TRBV28|TRBD1|many
CASSTGGNSYNEQFF
TGTGCCAGCAGCACAGGGGGAAACTCCTACAATGAGCAGTTCTTC
>TRBJ2-3|TRBV6-1|NA|few
CASSARISTDTQYF
TGTGCCAGCAGCGCAAGGATAAGCACAGATACGCAGTATTTT
>TRBJ2-3|TRBV11-1|NA|many
CASSLPNTDTQYF
TGTGCCAGCAGCTTACCCAACACAGATACGCAGTATTTT
>TRBJ1-2|TRBV19|NA|few
CASTAPDSLAHYGYTF
TGTGCCAGTACCGCACCCGACAGCTTAGCTCACTATGGCTACACCTTC
>TRBJ1-1|TRBV28|NA|many
CASSLGARARAFF
TGTGCCAGCAGTTTAGGGGCCCGGGCGCGGGCTTTCTTT
>TRBJ2-5|TRBV13|TRBD1|NA
CASSLGDRDRETQYF
TGTGCCAGCAGCTTAGGAGACAGGGATCGGGAGACCCAGTACTTC
>TRBJ1-2|TRBV5-4|TRBD1|NA
CASSKGTDLYGYTF
TGTGCCAGCAGTAAAGGGACAGATCTATATGGCTACACCTTC
>TRBJ2-2|TRBV3-1|NA|NA
CASSPRDGTGELFF
TGTGCCAGCAGCCCGCGGGATGGCACCGGGGAGCTGTTTTTT
>TRBJ2-7|TRBV27|NA|many
CASSLSEQGPLEQYF
TGTGCCAGCAGTTTATCTGAGCAGGGACCGCTTGAGCAGTACTTC
>TRBJ2-7|TRBV10-3|TRBD2|NA
CAIRGLAVNIGSYEQYF
TGTGCCATCAGGGGACTAGCGGTAAATATCGGCTCCTACGAGCAGTACTTC
>TRBJ2-2|TRBV29-1|TRBD1|NA
CSVGQGRDGELFF
TGCAGCGTTGGACAGGGGCGAGACGGGGAGCTGTTTTTT
>TRBJ2-7|TRBV30|TRBD2|NA
CACPSGRPYEQYF
TGTGCCTGCCCTAGCGGGAGGCCCTACGAGCAGTACTTC
>TRBJ2-5|TRBV29-1|NA|many
CSVDGAGAETQYF
TGCAGCGTTGATGGGGCAGGGGCGGAGACCCAGTACTTC
>TRBJ2-3|TRBV2|NA|many
CASSEGQSTDTQYF
TGTGCCAGCAGTGAAGGGCAGTCCACAGATACGCAGTATTTT
>TRBJ2-3|TRBV5-1|NA|NA
CASSLVASLSDTQYF
TGCGCCAGCAGCTTGGTGGCTAGCCTATCAGATACGCAGTATTTT
>TRBJ1-1|TRBV25-1|NA|few
CASKGPNTEAFF
TGTGCCTCCAAGGGACCGAACACTGAAGCTTTCTTT
>TRBJ2-1|TRBV18|NA|many
CASSPGQYNEQFF
TGTGCCAGCTCCCCGGGCCAATACAATGAGCAGTTCTTC
>TRBJ2-1|TRBV20-1|NA|few
CSAMAAGPGYEQFF
TGCAGTGCTATGGCAGCGGGCCCCGGATATGAGCAGTTCTTC
>TRBJ2-1|TRBV9|NA|few
CASSALDIAANEQFF
TGTGCCAGCAGCGCGCTAGACATAGCGGCCAATGAGCAGTTCTTC
>TRBJ2-7|TRBV18|NA|NA
CASSSTGTTYEQYF
TGTGCCAGCTCATCTACAGGTACCACCTACGAGCAGTACTTC
>TRBJ1-1|TRBV20-1|TRBD1|NA
CSAGTDREAEAFF
TGCAGTGCTGGCACAGACAGGGAGGCTGAAGCTTTCTTT
>TRBJ2-1|TRBV6-1|TRBD2|few
CASILAGSSYNEQFF
TGTGCCAGCATCCTAGCGGGTAGCTCCTACAATGAGCAGTTCTTC
>TRBJ1-1|TRBV11-3|TRBD1|many
CASSLDTGQLPFF
TGTGCCAGCAGCTTAGATACGGGACAGCTCCCTTTCTTT
>TRBJ2-1|TRBV6-1|NA|NA
CASRYRASSYNEQFF
TGTGCCAGCAGGTACAGGGCCAGCTCCTACAATGAGCAGTTCTTC